This T cell receptor (beta chain) is from a study of blood T cell repertoires in COVID-19. Study background: COVID-19 samples from acute and convalescent phases originated in the United States, Italy and Spain.

Here immunoSEQ multiplex PCR was the method, and the copy in TCRdb shows in-frame clones only, minus some. The profile covers 300,000 to 350,000 clones, with approximately 88% appearing a single time and 5% to 6% taken by the ten largest. Trimming stripped 7 bases from V and 8 bases from J, with 17 bases between. Germline assignment: CDR1 SNHLY and CDR2 FYNNEI. The CDR3 sequence is 13 residues long. Recovered participants had two consecutive negative NP/OP PCR tests, healthcare professional clearance, or symptom resolution. The sample comprised PBMCs or T cells enriched from blood (not recorded which). V is TRBV2 and J is TRBJ1-2; no clear D gene. The TCR originated in a man in his thirties or forties who had recovered from COVID-19. CDR3 coding DNA: TGTGCCAGCAAAGAAGAGGGAGTGTGGGGCTACACCTTC. It translates to CASKEEGVWGYTF. The whole variable domain, remainder taken from reference TRBV2 and TRBJ1-2, is EPEVTQTPSHQVTQMGQEVILRCVPISNHLYFYWYRQILGQKVEFLVSFYNNEISEKSEIFDDQFSVERPDGSNFTLKIRSTKLEDSAMYFCASKEEGVWGYTFGSGTRLTVV.